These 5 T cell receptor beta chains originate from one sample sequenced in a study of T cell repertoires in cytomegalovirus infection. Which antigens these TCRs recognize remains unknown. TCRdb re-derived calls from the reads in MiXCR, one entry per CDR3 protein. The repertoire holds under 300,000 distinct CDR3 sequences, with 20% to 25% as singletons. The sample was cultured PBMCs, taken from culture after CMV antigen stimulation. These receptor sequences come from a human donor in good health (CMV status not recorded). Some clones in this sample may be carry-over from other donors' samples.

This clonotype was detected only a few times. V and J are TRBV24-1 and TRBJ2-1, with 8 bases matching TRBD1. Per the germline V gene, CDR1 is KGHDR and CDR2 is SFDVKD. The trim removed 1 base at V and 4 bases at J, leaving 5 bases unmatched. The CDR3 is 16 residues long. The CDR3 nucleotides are TGTGCCACCAGTGATTTCGGGACAGGAGGTTACAATGAGCAGTTCTTC. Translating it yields CATSDFGTGGYNEQFF.

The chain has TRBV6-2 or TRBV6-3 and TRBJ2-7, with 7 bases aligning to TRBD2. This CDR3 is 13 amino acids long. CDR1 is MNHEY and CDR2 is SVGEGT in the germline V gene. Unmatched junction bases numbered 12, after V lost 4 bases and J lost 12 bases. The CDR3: CASSWRAGDDAYV. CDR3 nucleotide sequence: TGTGCCAGCAGTTGGAGGGCGGGAGACGACGCGTACGTC.

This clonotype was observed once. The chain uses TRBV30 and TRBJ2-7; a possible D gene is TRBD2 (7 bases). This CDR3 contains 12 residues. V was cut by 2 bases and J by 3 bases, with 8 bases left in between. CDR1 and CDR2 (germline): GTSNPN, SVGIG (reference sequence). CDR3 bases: TGTGCCTGGAGTAGGGGGGGCTACGAGCAGTACGTC. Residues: CAWSRGGYEQYV.

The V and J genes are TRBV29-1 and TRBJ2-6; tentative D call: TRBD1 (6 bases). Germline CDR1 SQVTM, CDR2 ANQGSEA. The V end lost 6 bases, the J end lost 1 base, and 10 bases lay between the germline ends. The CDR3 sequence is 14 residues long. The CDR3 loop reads CSVLTGSGANVLTF. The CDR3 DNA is TGCAGCGTCCTAACAGGGTCTGGGGCCAACGTCCTGACTTTC.

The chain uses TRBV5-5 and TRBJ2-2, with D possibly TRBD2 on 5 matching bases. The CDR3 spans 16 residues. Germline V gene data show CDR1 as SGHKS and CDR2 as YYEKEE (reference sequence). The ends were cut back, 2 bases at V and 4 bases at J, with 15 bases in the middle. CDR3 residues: CASSFKAGESTGELFF. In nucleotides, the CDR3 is TGTGCCAGCAGCTTTAAGGCCGGGGAGTCCACCGGGGAGCTGTTTTTT.